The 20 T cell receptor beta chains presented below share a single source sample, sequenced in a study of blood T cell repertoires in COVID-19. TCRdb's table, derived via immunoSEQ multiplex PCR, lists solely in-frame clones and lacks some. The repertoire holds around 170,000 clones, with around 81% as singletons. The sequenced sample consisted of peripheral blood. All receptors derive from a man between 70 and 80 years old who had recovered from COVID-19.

The CDR3 sequence is CASNPTGNSPLHF. The CDR3 nucleotides are TGTGCCAGCAACCCAACAGGGAACTCACCCCTCCACTTT. This sequence joins TRBV6-5 and TRBJ1-6; a weak D match, TRBD1 (6 bases). Germline CDR1 and CDR2: MNHEY and SVGAGI. CDR3 length: 13 amino acids. Trimming shortened V by 7 bases and J by 10 bases, and 14 bases separated the two germline ends.

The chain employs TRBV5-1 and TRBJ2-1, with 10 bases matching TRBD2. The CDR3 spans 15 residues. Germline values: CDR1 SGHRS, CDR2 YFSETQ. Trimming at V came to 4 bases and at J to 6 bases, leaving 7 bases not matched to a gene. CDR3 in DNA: TGCGCCAGCAGCATCACCGGGACTAGCGCCAATGAGCAGTTCTTC. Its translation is CASSITGTSANEQFF. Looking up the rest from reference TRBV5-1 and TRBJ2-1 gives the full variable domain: KAGVTQTPRYLIKTRGQQVTLSCSPISGHRSVSWYQQTPGQGLQFLFEYFSETQRNKGNFPGRFSGRQFSNSRSEMNVSTLELGDSALYLCASSITGTSANEQFFGPGTRLTVL.

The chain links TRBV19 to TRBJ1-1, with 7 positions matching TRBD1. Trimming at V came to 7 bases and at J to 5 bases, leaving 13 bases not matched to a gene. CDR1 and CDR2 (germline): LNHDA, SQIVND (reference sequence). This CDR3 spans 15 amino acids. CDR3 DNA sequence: TGTGCCAGTACCTCAGGGCGAGACAGGGAGACTGAAGCTTTCTTT. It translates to CASTSGRDRETEAFF.

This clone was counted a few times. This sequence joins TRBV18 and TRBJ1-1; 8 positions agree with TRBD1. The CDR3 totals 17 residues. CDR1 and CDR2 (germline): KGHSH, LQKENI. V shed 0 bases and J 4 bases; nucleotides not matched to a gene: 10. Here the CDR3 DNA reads TGTGCCAGCTCACCACCGCTTCGAACAGGGGGTAGCACTGAAGCTTTCTTT. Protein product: CASSPPLRTGGSTEAFF.

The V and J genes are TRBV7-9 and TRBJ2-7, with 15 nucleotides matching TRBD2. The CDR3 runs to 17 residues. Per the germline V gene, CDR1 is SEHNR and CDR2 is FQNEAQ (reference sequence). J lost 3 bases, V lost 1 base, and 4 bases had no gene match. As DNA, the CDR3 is TGTGCCAGCAGCTTAGGAGGGGGACTAGCGGGAGGCTACGAGCAGTACTTC. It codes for CASSLGGGLAGGYEQYF.

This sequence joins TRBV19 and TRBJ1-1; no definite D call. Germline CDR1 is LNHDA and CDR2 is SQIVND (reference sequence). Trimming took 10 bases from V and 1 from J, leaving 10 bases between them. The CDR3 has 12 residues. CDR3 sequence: CAISTGNTEAFF. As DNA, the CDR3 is TGTGCCATCTCAACGGGGAACACTGAAGCTTTCTTT.

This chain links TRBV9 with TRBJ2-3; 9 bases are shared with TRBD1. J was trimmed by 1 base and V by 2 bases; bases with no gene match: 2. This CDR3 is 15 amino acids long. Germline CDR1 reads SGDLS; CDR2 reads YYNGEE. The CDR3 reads CASSVWTGGTDTQYF. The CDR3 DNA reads TGTGCCAGCAGCGTCTGGACAGGGGGCACAGATACGCAGTATTTT.

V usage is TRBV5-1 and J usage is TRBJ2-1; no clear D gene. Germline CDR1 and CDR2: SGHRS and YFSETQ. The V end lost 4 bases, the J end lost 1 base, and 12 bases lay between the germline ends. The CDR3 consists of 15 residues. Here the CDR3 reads CASSHDLLSYNEQFF. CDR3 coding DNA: TGCGCCAGCAGCCATGACTTACTATCCTACAATGAGCAGTTCTTC.

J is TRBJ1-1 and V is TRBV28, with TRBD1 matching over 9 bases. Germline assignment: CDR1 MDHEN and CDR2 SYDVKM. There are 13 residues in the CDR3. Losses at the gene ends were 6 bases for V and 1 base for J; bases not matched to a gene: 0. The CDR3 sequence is CASRGQGNTEAFF. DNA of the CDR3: TGTGCCAGCAGGGGACAGGGGAACACTGAAGCTTTCTTT.

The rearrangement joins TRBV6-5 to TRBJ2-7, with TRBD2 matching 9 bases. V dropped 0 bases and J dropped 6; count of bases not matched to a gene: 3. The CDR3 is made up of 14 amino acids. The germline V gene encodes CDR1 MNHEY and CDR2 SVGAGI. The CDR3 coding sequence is TGTGCCAGCAGTTACTCGCGCGGGAGGGGCGAGCAGTACTTC. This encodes CASSYSRGRGEQYF.

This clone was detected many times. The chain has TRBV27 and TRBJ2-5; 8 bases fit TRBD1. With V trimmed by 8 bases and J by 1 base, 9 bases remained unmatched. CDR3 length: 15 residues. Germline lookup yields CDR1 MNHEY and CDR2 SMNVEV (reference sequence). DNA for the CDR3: TGTGCCAGCGGAAAAACAGGGACAGGCCAAGAGACCCAGTACTTC. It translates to CASGKTGTGQETQYF.

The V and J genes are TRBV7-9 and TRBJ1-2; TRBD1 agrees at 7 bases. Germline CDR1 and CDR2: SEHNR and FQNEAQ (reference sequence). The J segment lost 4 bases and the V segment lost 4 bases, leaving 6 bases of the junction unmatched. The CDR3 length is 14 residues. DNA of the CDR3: TGTGCCAGCAGCTCACGACAGGGAGGCTATGGCTACACCTTC. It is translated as CASSSRQGGYGYTF.

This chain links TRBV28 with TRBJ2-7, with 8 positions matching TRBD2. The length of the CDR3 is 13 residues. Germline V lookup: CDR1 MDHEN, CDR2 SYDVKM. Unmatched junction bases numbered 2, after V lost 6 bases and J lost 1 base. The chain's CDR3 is CASRLAGSYEQYF. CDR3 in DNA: TGTGCCAGCAGGCTAGCGGGTTCCTACGAGCAGTACTTC.

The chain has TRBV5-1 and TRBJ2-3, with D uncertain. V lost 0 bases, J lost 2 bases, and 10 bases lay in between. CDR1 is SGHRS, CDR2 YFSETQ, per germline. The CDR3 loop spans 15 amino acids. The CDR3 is CASSLAALITDTQYF. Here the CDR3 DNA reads TGCGCCAGCAGCTTGGCCGCGCTTATCACAGATACGCAGTATTTT.

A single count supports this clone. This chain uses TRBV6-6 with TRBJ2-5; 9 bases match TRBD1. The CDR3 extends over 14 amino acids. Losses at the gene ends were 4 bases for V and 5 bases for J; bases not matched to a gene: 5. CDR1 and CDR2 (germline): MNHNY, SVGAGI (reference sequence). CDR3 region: CASSWGTGRETQYF. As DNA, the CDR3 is TGTGCCAGCAGTTGGGGGACAGGGAGGGAGACCCAGTACTTC.

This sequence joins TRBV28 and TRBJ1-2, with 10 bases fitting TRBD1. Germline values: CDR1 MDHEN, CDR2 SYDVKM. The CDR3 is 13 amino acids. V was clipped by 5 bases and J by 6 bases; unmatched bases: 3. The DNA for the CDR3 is TGTGCCAGCAGTATCGGACAGGGGGATGGCTACACCTTC. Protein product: CASSIGQGDGYTF.

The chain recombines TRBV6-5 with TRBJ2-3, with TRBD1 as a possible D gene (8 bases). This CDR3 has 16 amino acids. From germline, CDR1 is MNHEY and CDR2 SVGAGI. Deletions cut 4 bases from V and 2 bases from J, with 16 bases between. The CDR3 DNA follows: TGTGCCAGCAGTTCTCCACAGGGGGGGGACACAGATACGCAGTATTTT. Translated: CASSSPQGGDTDTQYF.

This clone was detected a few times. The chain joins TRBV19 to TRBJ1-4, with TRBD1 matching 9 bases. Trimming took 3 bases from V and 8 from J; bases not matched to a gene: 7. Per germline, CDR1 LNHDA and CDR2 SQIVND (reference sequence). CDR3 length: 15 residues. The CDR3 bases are TGTGCCAGTAGTATTGGGGACAGGGCGGAGGAAAAACTGTTTTTT. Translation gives CASSIGDRAEEKLFF.

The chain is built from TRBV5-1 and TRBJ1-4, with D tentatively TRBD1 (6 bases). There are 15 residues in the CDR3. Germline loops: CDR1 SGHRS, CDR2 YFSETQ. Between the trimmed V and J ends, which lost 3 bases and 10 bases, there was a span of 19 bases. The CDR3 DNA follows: TGCGCCAGCAGCTGGGACACGGGTCGACCCAGAAAACTGTTTTTT. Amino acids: CASSWDTGRPRKLFF.

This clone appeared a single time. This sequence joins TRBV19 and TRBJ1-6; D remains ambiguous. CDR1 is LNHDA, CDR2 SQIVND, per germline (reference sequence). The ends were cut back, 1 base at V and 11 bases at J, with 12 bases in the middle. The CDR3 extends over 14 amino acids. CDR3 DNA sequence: TGTGCCAGTAGTATAGCGGAGGGAAGGGCACCCCTCCACTTT. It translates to CASSIAEGRAPLHF.